These T cell receptor beta chains were read from a single sample in a study of blood T cell repertoires in COVID-19. The data were produced by immunoSEQ multiplex PCR, yet TCRdb's version contains in-frame clones alone and is incomplete. The sample holds 75,000 to 85,000 clones, approximately 86% seen once. Material for sequencing was peripheral blood. These receptors all come from a human donor in a cohort sampled during active COVID-19. Each CDR3 is given with its conserved first and last residue. The order of the fields is CDR3 DNA, CDR3 protein, clone size, D gene, V gene, J gene. D genes are given only for firm matches. The size of a clone is reported for some rows only, either as once, few or many, or as a class for expanded clones.

cdr3_nt: TGTGCCAGCAGCCCAACCCCAACCGGTGCCGGGGAGCTGTTTTTT; cdr3_aa: CASSPTPTGAGELFF; clone_size: once; d_call: NA; v_call: TRBV7-2; j_call: TRBJ2-2
cdr3_nt: TGTGCCAGCAGCTTAGGCGGTGTAATTAATGAAAAACTGTTTTTT; cdr3_aa: CASSLGGVINEKLFF; clone_size: NA; d_call: NA; v_call: TRBV7-9; j_call: TRBJ1-4
cdr3_nt: TGTGCCAGCAGTTTAAGGGGCTTCTCCTACGAGCAGTACTTC; cdr3_aa: CASSLRGFSYEQYF; clone_size: NA; d_call: NA; v_call: TRBV28; j_call: TRBJ2-7
cdr3_nt: TGCGCCAGCAGTAGGACTAACTATGAGCAGTTCTTC; cdr3_aa: CASSRTNYEQFF; clone_size: NA; d_call: NA; v_call: TRBV5-1; j_call: TRBJ2-1
cdr3_nt: TGTGCCAGCTCACCAGAAAGAATCAGTGAAGGCGGAAAACTGTTTTTT; cdr3_aa: CASSPERISEGGKLFF; clone_size: NA; d_call: NA; v_call: TRBV18; j_call: TRBJ1-4
cdr3_nt: TGTGCCAGCAGCCCCCGGTGGGGGCGGGAGAGGCAAGAGACCCAGTACTTC; cdr3_aa: CASSPRWGRERQETQYF; clone_size: NA; d_call: NA; v_call: TRBV3-1/TRBV3-2; j_call: TRBJ2-5
cdr3_nt: TGTGCCACCAGCACACCCAGGGGGCGCGCCTACGAGCAGTACTTC; cdr3_aa: CATSTPRGRAYEQYF; clone_size: NA; d_call: TRBD1; v_call: TRBV15; j_call: TRBJ2-7
cdr3_nt: TGTGCCAGCAGTAGCCCAGGTACTGAGACCCAGTACTTC; cdr3_aa: CASSSPGTETQYF; clone_size: NA; d_call: NA; v_call: TRBV28; j_call: TRBJ2-5
cdr3_nt: TGTGCCAGCAGTTATGACAGGGTAACTAATGAAAAACTGTTTTTT; cdr3_aa: CASSYDRVTNEKLFF; clone_size: NA; d_call: TRBD1; v_call: TRBV6-5; j_call: TRBJ1-4
cdr3_nt: TGTGCCAGCAGCTTGGTATTTGCGGGCTCTGGAAACACCATATATTTT; cdr3_aa: CASSLVFAGSGNTIYF; clone_size: NA; d_call: NA; v_call: TRBV5-6; j_call: TRBJ1-3
cdr3_nt: TGTGCCAGCAAGGCCTACCTCTTAGGAGATGAGCAGTTCTTC; cdr3_aa: CASKAYLLGDEQFF; clone_size: NA; d_call: NA; v_call: TRBV25-1; j_call: TRBJ2-1
cdr3_nt: TGTGCCAGCAGGAATAGCGGGGCAAGCACAGATACGCAGTATTTT; cdr3_aa: CASRNSGASTDTQYF; clone_size: NA; d_call: TRBD2; v_call: TRBV6-5; j_call: TRBJ2-3
cdr3_nt: TGCGCCAGCAGCTTACAGGGGGCGGAAGGCTACACCTTC; cdr3_aa: CASSLQGAEGYTF; clone_size: NA; d_call: TRBD1; v_call: TRBV5-1; j_call: TRBJ1-2
cdr3_nt: TGCGCCAGCAGCCAAGTGCTCAGGGGGCGCCTGGATGGCTACACCTTC; cdr3_aa: CASSQVLRGRLDGYTF; clone_size: NA; d_call: TRBD1; v_call: TRBV4-1; j_call: TRBJ1-2
cdr3_nt: TGTGCCAGCAGCTTATACGTGTCCAATCAGGGGGCAGATACGCAGTATTTT; cdr3_aa: CASSLYVSNQGADTQYF; clone_size: NA; d_call: TRBD1; v_call: TRBV7-2; j_call: TRBJ2-3
cdr3_nt: TGTGCCAGCAGCCAAGGTGACAGGGTCTACGAGCAGTACTTC; cdr3_aa: CASSQGDRVYEQYF; clone_size: NA; d_call: TRBD1; v_call: TRBV3-1/TRBV3-2; j_call: TRBJ2-7
cdr3_nt: TGTGCCAGCAGCTCTACAGGGGGTGGGAATGAAAAACTGTTTTTT; cdr3_aa: CASSSTGGGNEKLFF; clone_size: few; d_call: TRBD1; v_call: TRBV7-9; j_call: TRBJ1-4
cdr3_nt: TGTGCCACCAGTGACACTATGAACACTGAAGCTTTCTTT; cdr3_aa: CATSDTMNTEAFF; clone_size: NA; d_call: NA; v_call: TRBV24-1; j_call: TRBJ1-1
cdr3_nt: TGTGCCAGCAGCTCCCCGCATCGGGGTACCGGGGAGCTGTTTTTT; cdr3_aa: CASSSPHRGTGELFF; clone_size: NA; d_call: NA; v_call: TRBV7-6; j_call: TRBJ2-2
cdr3_nt: TGTGCCAGCAGTGAACGGACGGACTACTATGGCTACACCTTC; cdr3_aa: CASSERTDYYGYTF; clone_size: NA; d_call: NA; v_call: TRBV6-1; j_call: TRBJ1-2
cdr3_nt: TGCGCCAGCAGCTTGGCGGGACGGAGGGAAGAGACCCAGTACTTC; cdr3_aa: CASSLAGRREETQYF; clone_size: NA; d_call: NA; v_call: TRBV5-1; j_call: TRBJ2-5
cdr3_nt: TGTGCCAGCAGTTCCGGGACAGGGACTGGGGGCACAGATACGCAGTATTTT; cdr3_aa: CASSSGTGTGGTDTQYF; clone_size: NA; d_call: TRBD1; v_call: TRBV7-9; j_call: TRBJ2-3